The 31 T cell receptor beta chains in this list originate from one sample, sequenced in a study of regulatory T cells in long-lasting Graves disease. Sample time point: newly diagnosed GD, antithyroid drugs for less than 3 months. From PBMCs, RNA was extracted and then used to make the TCR library. Investigators prepared the TCR beta libraries by applying iRepertoire HTBI primers and Arm-PCR of CDR3 regions. MiXCR, run by TCRdb on the multiplex PCR reads, gives a single entry per CDR3 protein. In the table there are some 350,000 distinct CDR3 sequences, 15% to 20% of which are singletons. These same data were also listed under a study on T cells in Graves' hyperthyroidism and ophthalmopathy.

The sequencing here drew on peripheral blood mononuclear cells (PBMCs), taken at new diagnosis, from a patient treated with antithyroid drugs. The receptor set was obtained from a woman aged 18-35 years with Graves disease.

The V gene is TRBV24-1, the J gene TRBJ2-1; unclear D gene. Germline lookup yields CDR1 KGHDR and CDR2 SFDVKD. V dropped 9 bases and J dropped 9 bases, with 17 bases sitting between them. The CDR3 extends over 13 amino acids. DNA of the CDR3: TGTGCCACCTCGGATCAGGTCAGAGGTGAGCAGTTCTTC. Protein sequence: CATSDQVRGEQFF.

There are a few counts of this clonotype. This rearrangement joins TRBV12-3 or TRBV12-4 to TRBJ2-1; TRBD1 aligns across 7 bases. This CDR3 has 14 residues. Losses at the gene ends were 5 bases for V and 5 bases for J; bases not matched to a gene: 6. The CDR3 bases are TGTGCCAGCAGTCCTGCCGGGACAGACAATGAGCAGTTCTTC. Protein sequence: CASSPAGTDNEQFF.

The rearrangement links TRBV30 to TRBJ1-1; tentatively, D is TRBD1 (6 bases). The V end was cut by 3 bases, the J end by 11 bases, with 16 bases between. The CDR3 covers 12 residues. Germline lookup yields CDR1 GTSNPN and CDR2 SVGIG (reference sequence). CDR3: CAWRWGAGGAFF. CDR3 DNA: TGTGCCTGGAGGTGGGGGGCCGGTGGGGCTTTCTTT.

This clonotype was seen many times. CDR3 nucleotide sequence: TGTGCCAGCAGTTTAGTGGGGGGGGGATTTCAGGAAAAACTGTTTTTT. Its translation: CASSLVGGGFQEKLFF. The V gene is TRBV28, the J gene TRBJ1-4; D possibly corresponds to TRBD1 (5 bases). There are 16 residues in the CDR3. Trimming shortened V by 2 bases and J by 8 bases, and 18 bases separated the two germline ends. CDR1 is MDHEN and CDR2 is SYDVKM in the germline V gene.

This clonotype has ten or more counts. V usage is TRBV20-1 and J usage is TRBJ1-6; perhaps TRBD1 as D (5 bases). Germline V CDR1 and CDR2: DFQATT, SNEGSKA (reference sequence). The CDR3 has 15 amino acids. With 3 bases removed from V and 9 bases from J, the gap between germline ends came to 18 bases. The CDR3 spells CSARGVGLESSPLHF. CDR3 DNA sequence: TGCAGTGCTAGGGGGGTGGGCCTCGAATCTTCACCCCTCCACTTT.

Many counts were recorded for this clonotype. This chain's CDR3 is CASSPPGQFRGYTF. The CDR3 bases are TGTGCCAGCAGTCCCCCCGGACAGTTTCGTGGCTACACCTTC. The V gene is TRBV28, the J gene TRBJ1-2, with D perhaps matching TRBD1 (6 bases). This CDR3 has 14 residues. Germline V lookup: CDR1 MDHEN, CDR2 SYDVKM. V lost 5 bases and J 7 bases, leaving 17 bases between the germline ends.

Points on this clonotype: One end of the junction varies from germline; a read error may be responsible. This rearrangement joins TRBV11-2 to TRBJ2-2; TRBD2 agrees at 12 bases. The CDR3 is 16 residues long. Germline lookup yields CDR1 SGHAT and CDR2 FQNNGV. This CDR3 reads CASSSTTSGRTGELLF. Here the CDR3 DNA reads TGTGCCAGCAGCTCGACGACTAGCGGGAGAACCGGGGAGCTGCTTTTT.

The V call is TRBV20-1, the J call TRBJ1-2; D uncertain. The CDR3 extends over 14 amino acids. CDR1 and CDR2 from the germline V gene are DFQATT and SNEGSKA (reference sequence). The ends were cut back, 0 bases at V and 5 bases at J, with 13 bases in the middle. The CDR3 region is CSARDRAETYGYTF. In nucleotides, the CDR3 is TGCAGTGCTAGAGATCGGGCGGAAACTTATGGCTACACCTTC.

In this sample, this clonotype turned up many times. V and J are TRBV11-2 and TRBJ2-1, with 10 nucleotides matching TRBD2. The CDR3 length is 15 residues. Per germline, CDR1 SGHAT and CDR2 FQNNGV. With V trimmed by 7 bases and J by 4 bases, 7 bases remained unmatched. This CDR3 reads CASNVGAGGYNEQFF. CDR3 coding DNA: TGTGCCAGCAACGTAGGAGCGGGAGGGTACAATGAGCAGTTCTTC.

The chain couples TRBV6-5 to TRBJ1-5; 11 positions match TRBD1. With 4 bases clipped from V and 6 bases from J, the junction kept 8 bases outside the gene matches. The CDR3 is 16 amino acids. CDR1 and CDR2 from the germline V gene are MNHEY and SVGAGI. The CDR3 spells CASSSRTGGRIQPQHF. The CDR3 region has the DNA TGTGCCAGCAGTTCCCGGACAGGGGGCCGTATTCAGCCCCAGCATTTT.

This clonotype was recorded at least ten times. This chain links TRBV6-1 with TRBJ1-1; D gene unclear. Between the trimmed V and J ends, which lost 8 bases and 1 base, there was a span of 14 bases. Germline assignment: CDR1 MNHNS and CDR2 SASEGT. CDR3 size: 14 residues. This CDR3 is CASCGPQWNTEAFF. The CDR3 bases are TGTGCCAGCTGTGGACCCCAGTGGAACACTGAAGCTTTCTTT.

This rearrangement joins TRBV19 to TRBJ1-2; D is uncertain. Trimming pared 3 bases from V and 1 base from J, leaving 9 bases between. This CDR3 contains 14 residues. Germline V lookup: CDR1 LNHDA, CDR2 SQIVND (reference sequence). CDR3 in amino acids: CASSMNNINYGYTF. Here the CDR3 DNA reads TGTGCCAGTAGTATGAACAACATTAACTATGGCTACACCTTC.

This clonotype was counted a few times. The V gene is TRBV4-1, the J gene TRBJ1-6; the D gene is possibly TRBD1 (5 bases). Between the trimmed V and J ends, which lost 0 bases and 9 bases, there was a span of 12 bases. The germline V gene encodes CDR1 MGHRA and CDR2 YSYEKL. The CDR3 is made up of 15 amino acids. CDR3 region: CASSQERGPTSPLHF. CDR3 nucleotide sequence: TGCGCCAGCAGCCAAGAGCGGGGACCCACTTCACCCCTCCACTTT.

Concerning this clonotype: At one end, the junction sequence differs from germline, possibly due to a read error. This sequence joins TRBV28 and TRBJ2-7, with D possibly being TRBD1 (6 bases). This CDR3 contains 13 residues. Germline V gene data show CDR1 as MDHEN and CDR2 as SYDVKM. The CDR3 sequence: CASSMDSTGELYF. CDR3 nucleotides: TGTGCCAGCAGTATGGACAGCACCGGGGAGCTGTACTTC. The variable domain in full, with the rest retrieved from reference TRBV28 and TRBJ2-7, is DVKVTQSSRYLVKRTGEKVFLECVQDMDHENMFWYRQDPGLGLRLIYFSYDVKMKEKGDIPEGYSVSREKKERFSLILESASTNQTSMYLCASSMDSTGELYFGPGTRLTVT.

This clonotype appeared many times. The rearrangement links TRBV28 to TRBJ2-1, with D possibly being TRBD1 or TRBD2 (5 bases each). The CDR3 runs 19 residues. Trimming took 5 bases from V and 4 from J, leaving 27 bases between them. Germline V gene lookup returns CDR1 MDHEN and CDR2 SYDVKM. The CDR3 here is CASSHPRDAGTRDYNEQFF. CDR3 in DNA: TGTGCCAGCAGTCACCCAAGGGACGCCGGGACCCGAGATTACAATGAGCAGTTCTTC.

In its sample, this clonotype was seen many times. The V gene is TRBV29-1, the J gene TRBJ2-7, with 8 positions matching TRBD1. The germline V gene has CDR1 SQVTM and CDR2 ANQGSEA. Trimming at V came to 3 bases and at J to 2 bases, leaving 9 bases not matched to a gene. CDR3 length: 15 residues. The CDR3 coding sequence is TGCAGCGTTGAGGTCCTCGGACAGGGTACCTACGAGCAGTACTTC. Amino acid sequence: CSVEVLGQGTYEQYF.

This clonotype came up many times. This chain joins TRBV18 and TRBJ2-7; 11 bases agree with TRBD1. Germline V gene sequence: CDR1 KGHSH, CDR2 LQKENI. The CDR3 loop spans 15 amino acids. Trimming cost V 4 bases and J 7 bases; bases outside gene matches: 9. The CDR3, as DNA: TGTGCCAGCTCACGGGTCGGACAGGGGGCGAATGAGCAGTACTTC. This translates into CASSRVGQGANEQYF.

This clonotype was found a few times. The rearrangement joins TRBV4-1 to TRBJ2-1, with a possible D match to TRBD1 (6 bases). The CDR3 covers 16 residues. V was clipped by 2 bases and J by 6 bases, with 17 bases between them. In germline, CDR1 is MGHRA, CDR2 YSYEKL. The CDR3 DNA reads as TGCGCCAGCAGCCAATCCGGACAGTTTAGGGGCAATGAGCAGTTCTTC. This codes for CASSQSGQFRGNEQFF.

The table lists this clonotype with a few counts. The genes are TRBV2 and TRBJ1-4; 8 bases fit TRBD1. CDR3 length equals 16 residues. The V and J ends lost 4 bases and 0 bases, in that order; junction bases with no gene match: 4. Germline values: CDR1 SNHLY, CDR2 FYNNEI. CDR3 bases: TGTGCCAGCAGTGCCGGGACAGGAGCAACTAATGAAAAACTGTTTTTT. This sequence encodes CASSAGTGATNEKLFF.

V and J are TRBV28 and TRBJ1-6, with TRBD1 as a possible D gene (5 bases). The germline CDR1 and CDR2 sequences are MDHEN and SYDVKM. The CDR3 is made up of 14 amino acids. The V end was cut by 3 bases, the J end by 7 bases, with 10 bases between. CDR3 DNA: TGTGCCAGCAGTTTGGGGCGGCACAATTCACCCCTCCACTTT. It translates to CASSLGRHNSPLHF.

This clonotype turned up a few times. The chain links TRBV6-5 to TRBJ1-1, with unresolved D. V was shortened by 4 bases and J by 5 bases, with 14 bases between the two germline ends. CDR1 is MNHEY, CDR2 SVGAGI, per germline. The CDR3 runs to 14 residues. This CDR3 reads CASSSTPVGTEAFF. CDR3 in DNA: TGTGCCAGCAGTTCGACCCCGGTGGGTACTGAAGCTTTCTTT.

Concerning this clonotype: Possible read error: a much larger clone is one base away. The chain employs TRBV28 and TRBJ1-5; D uncertain. Germline V CDR1 and CDR2: MDHEN, SYDVKM. This CDR3 has 13 amino acids. Trimming took off 5 bases at V and 9 bases at J, with 14 bases between the two ends. CDR3 nucleotide sequence: TGTGCCAGCAGTCTCCTCGGACGGGGGCCCCAGCATTTT. Residues: CASSLLGRGPQHF.

This clonotype was found a few times. A much larger clone differs by one base, so this may be a read error. CDR3 protein: CSAADGSGPETQYF. The DNA for the CDR3 is TGCAGTGCCGCGGACGGATCGGGGCCAGAGACCCAGTACTTC. The chain is built from TRBV20-1 and TRBJ2-5, with D tentatively TRBD1 or TRBD2 (5 bases each). V lost 6 bases and J 4 bases, leaving 18 bases between the germline ends. The CDR3 has 14 residues. Germline V gene sequence: CDR1 DFQATT, CDR2 SNEGSKA (reference sequence).

This clonotype was observed many times. The CDR3 sequence: CAWSVTGFGAGELFF. The CDR3 DNA reads as TGTGCCTGGAGTGTGACAGGGTTTGGGGCCGGGGAGCTGTTTTTT. The chain joins TRBV30 to TRBJ2-2; 7 bases agree with TRBD1. Germline loops: CDR1 GTSNPN, CDR2 SVGIG (reference sequence). The CDR3 consists of 15 residues. V shed 0 bases, J shed 6 bases, and the junction held 7 bases outside the gene matches.

This clonotype was found many times. This chain connects TRBV12-3 or TRBV12-4 to TRBJ2-7, with a tentative D call TRBD2 (6 bases). There are 16 residues in the CDR3. Trimming removed 8 bases at V and 6 bases at J, with 26 bases between. Written as DNA, the CDR3 is TGTGCCAGCGCCAAGAGGCGGGACGAATCCCCAATCGAGCAGTACTTC. This sequence encodes CASAKRRDESPIEQYF.

This clonotype was recorded many times. The rearrangement links TRBV12-3 or TRBV12-4 to TRBJ1-4, with D unresolved. The CDR3 runs to 15 residues. The V end was cut by 2 bases, the J end by 6 bases, with 13 bases between. This CDR3 reads CASSLMQDRDEKLFF. Written as DNA, the CDR3 is TGTGCCAGCAGTTTAATGCAGGACCGGGATGAAAAACTGTTTTTT.

V gene TRBV6-9 combines with J gene TRBJ2-1; D not resolved. Germline lookup yields CDR1 MNHGY and CDR2 SVAAGI. The CDR3 covers 13 residues. Deletions cut 4 bases from V and 8 bases from J, with 12 bases between. The CDR3 loop reads CASSFREVDEQFF. CDR3 DNA sequence: TGTGCCAGCAGTTTTAGAGAGGTTGATGAGCAGTTCTTC.

This clonotype was picked up a small number of times. This chain joins TRBV30 and TRBJ1-1; 7 bases agree with TRBD1. CDR3 length: 13 amino acids. Trimming at V came to 2 bases and at J to 5 bases, leaving 5 bases not matched to a gene. Germline assignment: CDR1 GTSNPN and CDR2 SVGIG (reference sequence). The CDR3 DNA reads TGTGCCTGGAGTAGGGACAGCGGTACTGAAGCTTTCTTT. This sequence encodes CAWSRDSGTEAFF. Filled out from reference TRBV30 and TRBJ1-1, the complete variable domain reads SQTIHQWPATLVQPVGSPLSLECTVEGTSNPNLYWYRQAAGRGLQLLFYSVGIGQISSEVPQNLSASRPQDRQFILSSKKLLLSDSGFYLCAWSRDSGTEAFFGQGTRLTVV.

The chain combines TRBV6-2 or TRBV6-3 with TRBJ1-3; maybe TRBD1 (6 bases). The CDR3 extends over 19 amino acids. V lost 0 bases and J 1 base, leaving 19 bases between the germline ends. Per the germline V gene, CDR1 is MNHEY and CDR2 is SVGEGT. CDR3 amino acids: CASSYSIGSRTASGNTIYF. CDR3 nucleotide sequence: TGTGCCAGCAGTTACTCGATCGGAAGTCGGACAGCATCTGGAAACACCATATATTTT.

The chain carries TRBV6-9 and TRBJ2-7; D perhaps matches TRBD2 (6 bases). CDR3 length: 16 residues. The V end lost 0 bases, the J end lost 2 bases, and 14 bases lay between the germline ends. CDR1 and CDR2 (germline): MNHGY, SVAAGI. CDR3 bases: TGTGCCAGCAGTTATTCCGGGAGAAATATGGCCTACGAGCAGTACTTC. It encodes CASSYSGRNMAYEQYF.

The chain has TRBV12-3 or TRBV12-4 and TRBJ1-5; unclear D gene. The length of the CDR3 is 13 residues. The ends were cut back, 3 bases at V and 5 bases at J, with 8 bases in the middle. DNA for the CDR3: TGTGCCAGCAGTTTTTTGGGTTATCAGCCCCAGCATTTT. Translating it yields CASSFLGYQPQHF.